This entry concerns a single T cell receptor (beta chain). This clonotype was detected only a few times. Which antigen it targets is not known. No base-level quality is on record; no much larger clone is a single base apart. The sample comes from a study of post-analysis software for immune sequencing data (dated by TCRdb to between 2015 and 2017). In the study overall: Disease courses on record covered relapsing-remitting, secondary progressive and progressive-relapsing multiple sclerosis, though some patients had no subtype annotation. The multiple sclerosis patient repertoires were compared with approximately 11 previously published healthy control repertoires from donors aged 6 to 25 years. A subset of samples was prepared in parallel using single-end sample barcoding, then pooled and co-amplified after Illumina adapter ligation.

The full study reports these points: Normalized Chao1 diversity was significantly lower in multiple sclerosis patients than controls, suggesting substantial peripheral T-cell clonal expansion. Roughly 5 TRBV segments, including TRBV5-6, TRBV5-1 and TRBV20-1, were significantly more frequent in patients than controls. The multiple sclerosis patient group was slightly younger than the control group. Direct clustering with F measure revealed strong co-clustering of samples prepared in the same batch, which led to a batch-effect correction.

Looking up the germline V gene yields CDR1 MNHEY and CDR2 SVGEGT. The CDR3 holds 14 amino acids from the cysteine to the phenylalanine. Of the read, only the CDR3 DNA is kept; its 42 bases are in frame from base 1. Trimming costs V 0 bases and J 1 base, and their ends lie 6 bases apart. TCR beta repertoires were profiled from peripheral blood of about a dozen young patients with multiple sclerosis to demonstrate the VDJtools post-analysis software. The multiple sclerosis patients were children and adolescents between about 6 and 15 years of age. The library was prepared using PCR. Reads for this sample came from an Illumina HiSeq 2500. To reduce PCR and sequencing biases, unique molecular identifiers were built into the TCR beta cDNA libraries. Approximately 500,000 cDNA molecules were obtained per 1 to 10 million input T cells, so each molecule approximated one T cell. The patient libraries were prepared and sequenced using the same protocol as the earlier healthy control dataset. Samples belonging to the same batch were prepared together, multiplexed and sequenced on a shared HiSeq lane. The original methods were these. Raw barcoded reads were processed with MIGEC, discarding single-read molecular identifier groups before consensus assembly and CDR3 extraction. VDJtools was used for post-analysis of the clonotype tables, and diversity was normalized by down-sampling every dataset to the size of the smallest sample. To correct batch-related cross-sample contamination, repertoire overlap clustering matched CDR3 amino acid sequences but not nucleotide sequences. Using fastp trimming at Q25 and MiXCR clonotype assembly, TCRdb reanalyzed the public sequencing data and kept in-frame beta chains. CDR3 protein duplicates are merged, each entry listing the most common genes and DNA. The V and J calls, along with clone size, are taken from TCRdb and not from the paper's own processing. The table for this sample lists hundreds of thousands of distinct CDR3 sequences; under 55% of them were counted only once. The ten largest clones add up to around 10% of the sample.

This receptor chain uses TRBV6-2 or TRBV6-3 and TRBJ1-2; there is no confident call for the D gene. Sequenced input: blood. The clonotype comes from a girl between 10 and 17 years old with multiple sclerosis. The base sequence is TGTGCCAGCAGTTACTCGCCACTTAACTATGGCTACACCTTC. The translation is CASSYSPLNYGYTF.